This entry concerns a single T cell receptor (beta chain). The antigen this receptor binds is unknown. Per-nucleotide qualities are absent, and no much larger clonotype sits a single base away. Each collaborating institution followed its own protocols to collect whole blood in K2EDTA tubes. For TCRbeta analysis, collaborators shipped samples as frozen whole blood, isolated PBMCs, or DNA extracted from either of those sample types. The source of the sample is a study of blood T cell repertoires in COVID-19 (dated by TCRdb to the early 2020s). The study in broad terms: The collaborator samples originated in the United States, Italy and Spain and spanned the acute and convalescent phases of COVID-19. The prospective study material was composed of cDNA or gDNA derived from T cells, B-cell-depleted T cells, or PBMCs. Subjects who had been exposed to COVID-19, were actively infected with it, or had recovered from it provided the deeply sampled blood TCRbeta repertoires that made up the dataset. The repertoires were released in a freely available public database meant as a resource for research on the immune response to SARS-CoV-2. The samples were drawn from the first 160 participants of the ongoing ImmuneRACE study and from 1,254 subjects provided by 6 global collaborators. Sample metadata almost always included a de-identified subject ID, COVID-19 status, age in years and sex. HLA class I and class II types, where available, came from metadata supplied by the sample provider rather than from assay-based typing.

Broader findings and caveats from the paper: The quantity of clinical and demographic metadata differed by source and by participant and was supplied without curation.

The immunoSEQ Assay, a bias-controlled multiplex PCR, was used to amplify TCRbeta CDR3 regions from genomic DNA. Regarding the original processing steps: The number of nucleated cells in each sample was estimated from the amplification of reference gene primers within the assay. To quantify the absolute abundance of each unique TCRbeta CDR3 rearrangement, sequence reads were collapsed and filtered. For each sample, productive Simpson clonality was calculated as the square root of Simpson's diversity index over productive rearrangements. Not all clones reach the TCRdb copy of this immuneACCESS table, which keeps in-frame sequences only. Checked studies attribute under half of the gap to unresolved V genes and leave the rest unexplained. D and trimming come from the DNA, and the V and J calls and clone size come from that table. Within this sample are approximately 120,000 clones, with approximately 80% of them counted one time only. 7.9% of the sample is in the top ten clones.

The CDR1 and CDR2 encoded by the germline V gene are SGDLS and YYNGEE. The junction shows trimming of 0 bases on V and 0 bases on J, plus 10 bases between the germline ends. From the cysteine through the phenylalanine, the CDR3 covers 17 amino acids. The entry retains the CDR3 DNA only, 51 bases that are in frame from base 1. The chain couples TRBV9 to TRBJ1-6; the D gene lacks a confident call. Sequences were obtained from peripheral blood. The clonotype was recovered from a woman aged 80 or over with active or convalescent COVID-19. The CDR3 amino acid sequence is: CASSVAPVSSYNSPLHF. DNA sequence: TGTGCCAGCAGCGTAGCTCCCGTTAGCTCCTATAATTCACCCCTCCACTTT.